Presented here are 29 T cell receptor beta chains from one specimen sequenced in a study of PD-L1 blockade in urothelial cancer. Method: immunoSEQ multiplex PCR; TCRdb's copy keeps in-frame clones and lacks some. The data hold tens of thousands of clones, with over 75% observed a single time. The sample's time point: pretreatment peripheral blood. This sample comprised PBMCs, obtained around atezolizumab (anti-PD-L1) treatment. The receptor source for this set is a man in his 60s with urothelial cancer.

The CDR3 sequence is CASLPVGTQNTEAFF. Here the CDR3 DNA reads TGTGCCAGTCTCCCCGTGGGGACACAGAACACTGAAGCTTTCTTT. J is TRBJ1-1 and V is TRBV6-1, with D possibly TRBD1 on 6 matching bases. CDR1 is MNHNS, CDR2 SASEGT, per germline. This CDR3 region has 15 residues. Trimming left V 9 bases short and J 1 base short, with 18 bases between.

This chain connects TRBV30 to TRBJ1-6; TRBD1 matches 8 bases. Trimming at V came to 5 bases and at J to 5 bases, leaving 2 bases not matched to a gene. The length of the CDR3 is 13 residues. Per germline, CDR1 GTSNPN and CDR2 SVGIG (reference sequence). The CDR3, as DNA: TGTGCCTGGGTACAGGGGGATAATTCACCCCTCCACTTT. Amino acid sequence: CAWVQGDNSPLHF.

This clone was observed a single time. This chain joins TRBV5-1 and TRBJ1-2; D remains ambiguous. The germline V gene encodes CDR1 SGHRS and CDR2 YFSETQ. The CDR3 runs 14 residues. Trimming pared 5 bases from V and 6 bases from J, leaving 17 bases between. Written as DNA, the CDR3 is TGCGCCAGCAGGGTGGAGGGAGGATTTGATGGCTACACCTTC. The encoded protein is CASRVEGGFDGYTF.

This chain joins TRBV7-3 and TRBJ1-2, with 8 positions matching TRBD1. V lost 3 bases to trimming and J lost 6 bases; unmatched junction nucleotides: 12. The germline gives CDR1 SGHTA, CDR2 FQGTGA. The CDR3 loop spans 16 amino acids. In nucleotides, the CDR3 is TGTGCCAGCAGCTTGGAAAACAGGGGGGGCTCTAATGGCTACACCTTC. Its protein is CASSLENRGGSNGYTF.

The chain employs TRBV6-5 and TRBJ2-7; TRBD1 matches at 9 bases. Germline assignment: CDR1 MNHEY and CDR2 SVGAGI. The CDR3 is 15 amino acids. The trim removed 2 bases at V and 6 bases at J, leaving 8 bases unmatched. This CDR3 is CASSYRRDRASEQYF. The CDR3 DNA follows: TGTGCCAGCAGTTACCGGAGGGACAGGGCCTCCGAGCAGTACTTC.

This sequence joins TRBV5-1 and TRBJ2-1; 15 bases are a match to TRBD2. Germline V gene lookup returns CDR1 SGHRS and CDR2 YFSETQ. The CDR3 extends over 16 amino acids. Losses at the gene ends were 4 bases for V and 7 bases for J; bases not matched to a gene: 6. The CDR3 sequence is CASSGGLAGGSNEQFF. The CDR3 nucleotides read TGCGCCAGCAGCGGGGGACTAGCGGGAGGAAGTAATGAGCAGTTCTTC.

The J gene is TRBJ2-7, the V gene TRBV13; D uncertain. The germline V and J ends were trimmed by 2 bases and 0 bases, with 11 bases remaining between them. Germline CDR1 is PRHDT and CDR2 is FYEKMQ (reference sequence). The CDR3 runs 15 residues. In DNA, the CDR3 is TGTGCCAGCAGCTTATCTGATTTTAGCTCCTACGAGCAGTACTTC. Residues: CASSLSDFSSYEQYF. Complete variable domain (other parts from reference TRBV13 and TRBJ2-7): AAGVIQSPRHLIKEKRETATLKCYPIPRHDTVYWYQQGPGQDPQFLISFYEKMQSDKGSIPDRFSAQQFSDYHSELNMSSLELGDSALYFCASSLSDFSSYEQYFGPGTRLTVT.

The genes are TRBV11-2 and TRBJ2-5; no firm D call. In germline, CDR1 is SGHAT, CDR2 FQNNGV. This CDR3 spans 14 amino acids. The V gene lost 1 base and the J gene lost 1 base, with 7 bases spanning the gap. This CDR3 is CASSLGATQETQYF. CDR3 in DNA: TGTGCCAGCAGCTTAGGGGCTACCCAAGAGACCCAGTACTTC.

This sequence joins TRBV27 and TRBJ2-7, with 9 bases fitting TRBD2. Germline assignment: CDR1 MNHEY and CDR2 SMNVEV (reference sequence). This CDR3 is 13 amino acids long. After removal of 3 bases from V and 4 bases from J, the junction contained 1 base not matched to a gene. CDR3 DNA: TGTGCCAGCAGTTTGCGGGAGGGGTACGAGCAGTACTTC. Translating it yields CASSLREGYEQYF.

The chain has TRBV4-1 and TRBJ2-5; TRBD2 matches at 8 bases. V trimming: 4 bases; J trimming: 5 bases; junction bases outside the gene matches: 9. The CDR3 extends over 15 amino acids. The V gene's germline CDR1 is MGHRA and CDR2 YSYEKL. The CDR3 nucleotides are TGCGCCAGCAGCCCTGGGGCGGGGGGTTCGGAGACCCAGTACTTC. Its protein is CASSPGAGGSETQYF.

The J gene is TRBJ2-5, the V gene TRBV5-8, with 9 bases identical to TRBD1. The CDR3 has 17 residues. After removal of 0 bases from V and 5 bases from J, the junction contained 11 bases not matched to a gene. Looked up from germline, CDR1 is SGHTS and CDR2 is YDEGEE. As DNA, the CDR3 is TGTGCCAGCAGCTTGGCCGGAGGGACAGGGATGTTGGAGACCCAGTACTTC. As protein: CASSLAGGTGMLETQYF. The full variable domain, rest sourced from reference TRBV5-8 and TRBJ2-5, is EAGVTQSPTHLIKTRGQQATLRCSPISGHTSVYWYQQALGLGLQFLLWYDEGEERNRGNFPPRFSGRQFPNYSSELNVNALELEDSALYLCASSLAGGTGMLETQYFGPGTRLLVL.

J is TRBJ1-3 and V is TRBV2, with 9 bases lining up with TRBD1. V was pared by 10 bases and J by 0 bases, with 7 bases of the junction left unmatched. Germline V gene lookup returns CDR1 SNHLY and CDR2 FYNNEI. This CDR3 region has 15 residues. The CDR3 protein is CAITGGAGSGNTIYF. The CDR3 DNA follows: TGTGCCATCACAGGGGGCGCTGGCTCTGGAAACACCATATATTTT.

V gene TRBV19 combines with J gene TRBJ1-3; D remains unclear. From germline, CDR1 is LNHDA and CDR2 SQIVND (reference sequence). Trimming pared 5 bases from V and 0 bases from J, leaving 17 bases between. The CDR3 covers 17 residues. The CDR3 sequence: CASSPTRSQASGNTIYF. The CDR3, as DNA: TGTGCCAGTAGTCCCACTAGGAGTCAGGCCTCTGGAAACACCATATATTTT.

The chain recombines TRBV5-8 with TRBJ1-1, with 9 nucleotides matching TRBD1. Germline assignment: CDR1 SGHTS and CDR2 YDEGEE. V dropped 0 bases and J dropped 5; count of bases not matched to a gene: 11. CDR3 length: 17 residues. The CDR3 here is CASSLDGTGPSATEAFF. CDR3 coding DNA: TGTGCCAGCAGCTTGGACGGGACAGGGCCGTCGGCTACTGAAGCTTTCTTT.

The chain couples TRBV7-3 to TRBJ2-1, with 12 positions matching TRBD2. The CDR3 has 15 amino acids. V trimming: 4 bases; J trimming: 9 bases; junction bases outside the gene matches: 7. Germline CDR1 and CDR2: SGHTA and FQGTGA. The CDR3 nucleotides are TGTGCCAGCAGCTCGCGACTAGCGGGGGTATCTGAGCAGTTCTTC. Amino acids: CASSSRLAGVSEQFF.

The chain links TRBV11-3 to TRBJ2-7; the D gene is possibly TRBD2 (5 bases). This CDR3 contains 14 residues. The V gene's germline CDR1 is SGHNT and CDR2 YENEEA. Trimming took off 10 bases at V and 0 bases at J, with 16 bases between the two ends. DNA for the CDR3: TGTGCCACCTCGAGGGCAGCTTTCTCCTACGAGCAGTACTTC. It codes for CATSRAAFSYEQYF.

The rearrangement links TRBV29-1 to TRBJ1-2, with TRBD1 as a possible D gene (5 bases). The CDR3 consists of 12 residues. The V end lost 8 bases, the J end lost 4 bases, and 14 bases lay between the germline ends. Per the germline V gene, CDR1 is SQVTM and CDR2 is ANQGSEA. The CDR3 sequence is CSIVRVGYGYTF. CDR3 coding DNA: TGCAGCATCGTCAGGGTGGGCTATGGCTACACCTTC.

The chain has TRBV9 and TRBJ2-3, with 12 bases lining up with TRBD2. Trimming cost V 4 bases and J 4 bases; bases outside gene matches: 7. CDR3 size: 16 residues. CDR1 and CDR2 from the germline V gene are SGDLS and YYNGEE. The CDR3: CASSQLAGGFPDTQYF. CDR3 DNA sequence: TGTGCCAGCAGCCAACTAGCGGGAGGATTCCCAGATACGCAGTATTTT. Supplemented by reference TRBV9 and TRBJ2-3, the full variable domain reads DSGVTQTPKHLITATGQRVTLRCSPRSGDLSVYWYQQSLDQGLQFLIQYYNGEERAKGNILERFSAQQFPDLHSELNLSSLELGDSALYFCASSQLAGGFPDTQYFGPGTRLTVL.

V is TRBV11-2 and J is TRBJ2-7, with 7 bases that match TRBD2. Looked up from germline, CDR1 is SGHAT and CDR2 is FQNNGV. J lost 2 bases, V lost 9 bases, and 10 bases had no gene match. CDR3 size: 14 residues. The DNA of the CDR3 is TGTGCCAGTGCAAAACGGACTAGAGCCTACGAGCAGTACTTC. Amino acids: CASAKRTRAYEQYF.

This chain uses TRBV13 with TRBJ1-1; D is possibly TRBD1 (5 bases). CDR3 size: 16 residues. Germline V CDR1 and CDR2: PRHDT, FYEKMQ (reference sequence). Trimming stripped 0 bases from V and 2 bases from J, with 13 bases between. CDR3 sequence reads: CASSLGQALVNTEAFF. CDR3 DNA sequence: TGTGCCAGCAGCTTAGGACAGGCTCTGGTTAACACTGAAGCTTTCTTT.

The gene calls are TRBV7-2 and TRBJ1-3; D ambiguous. Germline CDR1 SGHTA, CDR2 FQGNSA. The CDR3 has 15 residues. The V end was cut by 5 bases, the J end by 0 bases, with 11 bases between. As DNA, the CDR3 is TGTGCCAGCAGCACTAGGAGATCCTCTGGAAACACCATATATTTT. Its translation: CASSTRRSSGNTIYF.

This clone came up once. The CDR3 protein is CASSLDRSRGNQPQHF. Written as DNA, the CDR3 is TGTGCCAGCAGTTTGGACAGGTCAAGGGGCAATCAGCCCCAGCATTTT. The rearrangement uses TRBV6-6 and TRBJ1-5, with 7 bases identical to TRBD1. The junction had 8 bases not matched to a gene; V was cut back by 4 bases and J by 2 bases. The V gene's germline CDR1 is MNHNY and CDR2 SVGAGI (reference sequence). This CDR3 has 16 residues.

The genes are TRBV4-1 and TRBJ1-2; 9 bases are shared with TRBD1. Looked up from germline, CDR1 is MGHRA and CDR2 is YSYEKL. J was trimmed by 4 bases and V by 1 base; bases with no gene match: 13. The CDR3 consists of 18 residues. DNA for the CDR3: TGCGCCAGCAGCCAAGGACTCCGGGACAGGGAACTAGGCTATGGCTACACCTTC. It specifies CASSQGLRDRELGYGYTF.

The chain couples TRBV9 to TRBJ2-7, with D possibly TRBD2 on 5 matching bases. This CDR3 has 15 residues. V was clipped by 0 bases and J by 0 bases, with 10 bases between them. The germline gives CDR1 SGDLS, CDR2 YYNGEE. The CDR3 here is CASSVAKSGSYEQYF. DNA for the CDR3: TGTGCCAGCAGCGTAGCTAAAAGCGGCTCCTACGAGCAGTACTTC. The complete variable domain, with remaining parts taken from reference TRBV9 and TRBJ2-7, reads DSGVTQTPKHLITATGQRVTLRCSPRSGDLSVYWYQQSLDQGLQFLIQYYNGEERAKGNILERFSAQQFPDLHSELNLSSLELGDSALYFCASSVAKSGSYEQYFGPGTRLTVT.

The V and J genes are TRBV10-3 and TRBJ1-2; 9 bases agree with TRBD1. Germline CDR1 and CDR2: ENHRY and SYGVKD. This CDR3 is 13 amino acids long. The V and J ends lost 4 bases and 7 bases, in that order; junction bases with no gene match: 4. The CDR3 sequence: CAISGDRVGGYTF. CDR3 DNA sequence: TGTGCCATCAGTGGGGACAGGGTAGGTGGCTACACCTTC.

V is TRBV5-1 and J is TRBJ2-1, with 10 bases that match TRBD2. From germline, CDR1 is SGHRS and CDR2 YFSETQ. CDR3 length: 16 amino acids. V lost 4 bases and J lost 0; bases outside the gene matches: 4. The CDR3 region has the DNA TGCGCCAGCAGCACTAGCGGGGTTAGCTCCTACAATGAGCAGTTCTTC. Translation: CASSTSGVSSYNEQFF.

The chain has TRBV19 and TRBJ1-1; the D gene is possibly TRBD1 (6 bases). The V and J ends lost 5 bases and 0 bases respectively, with 10 bases between them. There are 14 residues in the CDR3. Germline lookup yields CDR1 LNHDA and CDR2 SQIVND (reference sequence). CDR3 sequence reads: CASSWDIMNTEAFF. CDR3 nucleotide sequence: TGTGCCAGTAGTTGGGACATCATGAACACTGAAGCTTTCTTT.

This clone is a singleton in its sample. The gene calls are TRBV6-5 and TRBJ2-5, with 11 nucleotides matching TRBD2. Trimming removed 2 bases from V and 7 bases from J; junction bases left unmatched: 9. The germline CDR1 and CDR2 sequences are MNHEY and SVGAGI. The CDR3 has 16 residues. The CDR3 here is CASSYTSGTSGATQYF. The CDR3 nucleotides are TGTGCCAGCAGTTACACCTCCGGGACTAGCGGAGCGACCCAGTACTTC.

V usage is TRBV5-1 and J usage is TRBJ2-5; 16 bases line up with TRBD2. Germline V gene data show CDR1 as SGHRS and CDR2 as YFSETQ. V shed 4 bases, J shed 3 bases, and the junction held 6 bases outside the gene matches. The CDR3 totals 17 residues. The CDR3 is CASSPAGTSGGEETQYF. The CDR3 DNA sequence: TGCGCCAGCAGCCCCGCCGGGACTAGCGGGGGGGAAGAGACCCAGTACTTC.